Below are 12 T cell receptor beta chains sequenced from a single sample in a study of blood T cell repertoires in COVID-19. Clones were read by immunoSEQ multiplex PCR, and TCRdb kept only the in-frame ones, dropping some. The top ten clones hold about 4.5% of a sample with approximately 89,000 clones, approximately 90% of them seen once. Material for sequencing was peripheral blood. The receptors were gathered from a man aged 70-80 years with acute or convalescent COVID-19.

This clone was recorded once. The chain couples TRBV7-9 to TRBJ2-4; 12 positions agree with TRBD2. This CDR3 spans 18 amino acids. Germline loops: CDR1 SEHNR, CDR2 FQNEAQ (reference sequence). Trimming cost V 5 bases and J 1 base; bases outside gene matches: 9. CDR3 DNA: TGTGCCAGCAGCCCCCTACTAGCGGGGGGACTCGCCAAAAACATTCAGTACTTC. Its translation: CASSPLLAGGLAKNIQYF.

The rearrangement joins TRBV6-5 to TRBJ2-2, with unresolved D. Germline V lookup: CDR1 MNHEY, CDR2 SVGAGI. This CDR3 comprises 13 residues. V was shortened by 2 bases and J by 6 bases, with 7 bases between the two germline ends. CDR3 residues: CASSYASPGELFF. The DNA of the CDR3 is TGTGCCAGCAGTTACGCGTCACCCGGGGAGCTGTTTTTT.

The chain couples TRBV6-5 to TRBJ2-7; 11 nucleotides line up with TRBD2. Germline-derived CDR1 and CDR2 are MNHEY and SVGAGI. There are 15 residues in the CDR3. The ends lost 6 bases at V and 4 bases at J; junction bases unmatched: 8. In DNA form, the CDR3 reads TGTGCCAGCAGAGATTTAGCGGGGGGGGAATACGAGCAGTACGTC. As protein: CASRDLAGGEYEQYV.

V gene TRBV11-2 combines with J gene TRBJ2-3, with TRBD2 matching 13 bases. CDR3 size: 15 residues. Germline V gene sequence: CDR1 SGHAT, CDR2 FQNNGV. V shed 5 bases, J shed 7 bases, and the junction held 6 bases outside the gene matches. The CDR3 sequence: CASSPRTSGGNTQYF. CDR3 in DNA: TGTGCCAGCAGCCCTAGGACTAGCGGGGGAAATACGCAGTATTTT. Full variable domain (rest looked up from reference TRBV11-2 and TRBJ2-3): EAGVAQSPRYKIIEKRQSVAFWCNPISGHATLYWYQQILGQGPKLLIQFQNNGVVDDSQLPKDRFSAERLKGVDSTLKIQPAKLEDSAVYLCASSPRTSGGNTQYFGPGTRLTVL.

The chain joins TRBV5-1 to TRBJ2-7; TRBD1 agrees at 8 bases. V lost 0 bases, J lost 6 bases, and 5 bases stayed unmatched. The germline CDR1 and CDR2 sequences are SGHRS and YFSETQ. The CDR3 sequence is 14 residues long. The CDR3 sequence is CASSLEQGVGEQYF. The CDR3 bases are TGCGCCAGCAGCTTGGAACAGGGGGTAGGCGAGCAGTACTTC.

The chain recombines TRBV7-2 with TRBJ1-4; possibly TRBD1 for D (5 bases). The germline gives CDR1 SGHTA, CDR2 FQGNSA. The V end lost 5 bases, the J end lost 0 bases, and 10 bases lay between the germline ends. CDR3 length equals 15 residues. CDR3 bases: TGTGCCAGCAGCGCAAGGGGAACAACTAATGAAAAACTGTTTTTT. Protein: CASSARGTTNEKLFF.

The rearrangement joins TRBV4-1 to TRBJ1-2, with D possibly matching TRBD1 (5 bases). There are 15 residues in the CDR3. Germline CDR1 reads MGHRA; CDR2 reads YSYEKL. Trimming left V 4 bases short and J 4 bases short, with 16 bases between. Here the CDR3 reads CASSLLTVNRYGYTF. The CDR3 DNA is TGCGCCAGCAGCCTACTGACAGTCAACCGCTATGGCTACACCTTC.

DNA for the CDR3: TGTGCCAGCGGACCGGGACAGGTTGGTGAAAAACTGTTTTTT. This translates into CASGPGQVGEKLFF. The V call is TRBV6-6, the J call TRBJ1-4; 8 bases map to TRBD1. The CDR3 length is 14 residues. The V gene's germline CDR1 is MNHNY and CDR2 SVGAGI (reference sequence). After removal of 8 bases from V and 7 bases from J, the junction contained 9 bases not matched to a gene.

This rearrangement joins TRBV29-1 to TRBJ1-3; no clear D gene. With 5 bases removed from V and 3 bases from J, the gap between germline ends came to 8 bases. Germline CDR1 is SQVTM and CDR2 is ANQGSEA. This CDR3 spans 12 amino acids. The CDR3: CSVRGYGNTIYF. The CDR3 DNA reads as TGCAGCGTTCGAGGGTATGGAAACACCATATATTTT.

V is TRBV6-6 and J is TRBJ1-6; 9 bases are a match to TRBD1. Per the germline V gene, CDR1 is MNHNY and CDR2 is SVGAGI (reference sequence). The trim removed 5 bases at V and 0 bases at J, leaving 5 bases unmatched. The CDR3 has 17 amino acids. The CDR3 is CASSHRGPSSYNSPLHF. CDR3 nucleotides: TGTGCCAGCAGTCACAGGGGGCCTTCCTCCTATAATTCACCCCTCCACTTT.

This rearrangement joins TRBV30 to TRBJ1-2; TRBD1 matches at 8 bases. V shed 4 bases, J shed 2 bases, and the junction held 3 bases outside the gene matches. This CDR3 contains 13 residues. From germline, CDR1 is GTSNPN and CDR2 SVGIG (reference sequence). The CDR3 DNA reads as TGTGCCTGGACCAGGGGGCAGAACTATGGCTACACCTTC. Translated, it gives CAWTRGQNYGYTF.

J is TRBJ1-5 and V is TRBV6-5; D unclear. The V end was cut by 4 bases, the J end by 3 bases, with 7 bases between. The CDR3 loop spans 13 amino acids. Germline assignment: CDR1 MNHEY and CDR2 SVGAGI. The DNA for the CDR3 is TGTGCCAGCAGTTCGGCGGCCAATCAGCCCCAGCATTTT. It is translated as CASSSAANQPQHF.